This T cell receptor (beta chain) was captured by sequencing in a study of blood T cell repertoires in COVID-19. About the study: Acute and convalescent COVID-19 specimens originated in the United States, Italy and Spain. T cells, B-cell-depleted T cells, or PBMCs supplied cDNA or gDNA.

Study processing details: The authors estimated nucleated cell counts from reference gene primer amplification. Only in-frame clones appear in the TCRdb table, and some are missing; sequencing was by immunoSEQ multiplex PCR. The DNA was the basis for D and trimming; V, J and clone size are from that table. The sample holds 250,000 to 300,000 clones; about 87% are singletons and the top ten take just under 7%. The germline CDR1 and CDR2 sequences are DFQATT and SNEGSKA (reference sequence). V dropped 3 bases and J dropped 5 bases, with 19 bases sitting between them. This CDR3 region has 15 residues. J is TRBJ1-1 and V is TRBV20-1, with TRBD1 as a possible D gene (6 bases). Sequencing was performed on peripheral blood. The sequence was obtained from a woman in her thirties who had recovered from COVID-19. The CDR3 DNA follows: TGCAGTGCTAGTTCCGGGGGGGCCGGAGGGACTGAAGCTTTCTTT. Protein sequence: CSASSGGAGGTEAFF.